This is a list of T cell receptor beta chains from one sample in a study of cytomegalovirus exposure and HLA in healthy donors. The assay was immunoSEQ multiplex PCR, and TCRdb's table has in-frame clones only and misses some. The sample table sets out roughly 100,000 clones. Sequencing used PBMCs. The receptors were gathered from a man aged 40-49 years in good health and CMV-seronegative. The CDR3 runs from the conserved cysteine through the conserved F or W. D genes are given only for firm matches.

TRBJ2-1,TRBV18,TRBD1,CASSPGTEEQFF,TGTGCCAGCTCACCGGGGACAGAGGAGCAGTTCTTC
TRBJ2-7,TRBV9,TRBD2,CASSVATGGGAGSRDEQYF,TGTGCCAGCAGCGTAGCTACGGGAGGTGGAGCGGGATCTAGGGACGAGCAGTACTTC
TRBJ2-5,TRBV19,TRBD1,CASSIGQGELETQYF,TGTGCCAGTAGTATAGGCCAGGGGGAATTGGAGACCCAGTACTTC
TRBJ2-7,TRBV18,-,CASSPRDTAGGEQYF,TGTGCCAGCTCACCTAGGGACACCGCTGGTGGGGAGCAGTACTTC
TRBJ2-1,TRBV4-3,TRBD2,CASSQVAGPFYNEQFF,TGCGCCAGCAGCCAAGTAGCGGGGCCTTTTTACAATGAGCAGTTCTTC
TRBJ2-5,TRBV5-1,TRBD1,CASSSQGTGVETQYF,TGCGCCAGCAGCAGCCAAGGGACAGGGGTGGAGACCCAGTACTTC
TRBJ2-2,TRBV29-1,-,CSASNGELFF,TGCAGCGCCTCTAACGGGGAGCTGTTTTTT
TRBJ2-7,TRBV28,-,CASKAGRNEQYF,TGTGCCAGCAAGGCAGGGAGGAACGAGCAGTACTTC
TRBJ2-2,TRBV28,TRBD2,CASSSPPLAGNTGELFF,TGTGCCAGCAGTTCCCCCCCCCTAGCGGGTAACACCGGGGAGCTGTTTTTT
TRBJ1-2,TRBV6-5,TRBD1,CASRYRQGDGYTF,TGTGCCAGCAGATATCGACAGGGGGATGGCTACACCTTC
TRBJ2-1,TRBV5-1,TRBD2,CASHGSGGSYNEQFF,TGCGCCAGCCATGGCAGCGGGGGTTCCTACAATGAGCAGTTCTTC
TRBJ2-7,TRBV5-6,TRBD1,CASSLDRGQAYEQYF,TGTGCCAGCAGCTTGGACAGGGGGCAAGCCTACGAGCAGTACTTC
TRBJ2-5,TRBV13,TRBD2,CASSSFRTSGGQETQYF,TGTGCCAGCAGCTCATTCAGGACTAGCGGGGGCCAAGAGACCCAGTACTTC
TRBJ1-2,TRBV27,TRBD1,CARLHRDRGRYGYTF,TGTGCCAGATTACACCGGGACAGGGGGCGATACGGCTACACCTTC
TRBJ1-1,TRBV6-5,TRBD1,CASSYTRGQTEAFF,TGTGCCAGCAGTTACACGAGGGGGCAAACTGAAGCTTTCTTT
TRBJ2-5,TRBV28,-,CASSFRGGTQYF,TGTGCCAGCAGTTTTAGGGGGGGGACCCAGTACTTC
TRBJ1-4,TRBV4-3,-,CASSQDSDGWVEKLFF,TGCGCCAGCAGCCAAGATTCAGACGGGTGGGTTGAAAAACTGTTTTTT
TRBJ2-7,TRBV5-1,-,CASSSPSYEQYF,TGCGCCAGCAGCTCTCCGTCCTACGAGCAGTACTTC
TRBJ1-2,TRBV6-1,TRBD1,CASSGRDRGPGYTF,TGTGCCAGCAGTGGTAGAGACAGGGGGCCTGGCTACACCTTC
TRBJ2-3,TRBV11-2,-,CASSLGVNTQYF,TGTGCCAGCAGCTTAGGCGTGAATACGCAGTATTTT
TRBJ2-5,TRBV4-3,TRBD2,CASSQDSGIGETQYF,TGCGCCAGCAGCCAAGATAGCGGGATTGGGGAGACCCAGTACTTC
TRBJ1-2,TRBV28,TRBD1,CASSATGGQGALDGYTF,TGTGCCAGCAGTGCAACGGGGGGACAGGGGGCGCTTGATGGCTACACCTTC
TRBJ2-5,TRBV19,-,CASAEGHSGETQYF,TGTGCCAGTGCCGAGGGACACAGCGGAGAGACCCAGTACTTC
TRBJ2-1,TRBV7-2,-,CASSLGGVNYNEQFF,TGTGCCAGCAGCTTAGGCGGGGTAAACTACAATGAGCAGTTCTTC
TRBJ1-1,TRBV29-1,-,CSVETGENTEAFF,TGCAGCGTTGAAACAGGAGAGAACACTGAAGCTTTCTTT
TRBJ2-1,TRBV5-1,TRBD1,CASSSDRSSYNEQFF,TGCGCCAGCAGCTCGGACAGGAGCTCCTACAATGAGCAGTTCTTC
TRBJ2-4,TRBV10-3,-,CAISESMAGEGKNIQYF,TGTGCCATCAGTGAGTCGATGGCAGGGGAAGGCAAAAACATTCAGTACTTC
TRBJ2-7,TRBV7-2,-,CASSQLGVAYEQYF,TGTGCCAGCAGCCAATTGGGAGTTGCCTACGAGCAGTACTTC
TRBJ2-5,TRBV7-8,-,CASSYRTQQETQYF,TGTGCCAGCAGCTACCGGACACAACAAGAGACCCAGTACTTC
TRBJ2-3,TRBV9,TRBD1,CASSVVSQGAADTQYF,TGTGCCAGCAGCGTAGTTTCTCAGGGGGCGGCAGATACGCAGTATTTT
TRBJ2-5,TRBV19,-,CASSIIGEETQYF,TGTGCCAGTAGTATAATAGGGGAAGAGACCCAGTACTTC
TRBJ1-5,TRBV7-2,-,CASSLIGQAAGGNQPQHF,TGTGCCAGCAGCTTAATCGGCCAGGCGGCGGGGGGCAATCAGCCCCAGCATTTT
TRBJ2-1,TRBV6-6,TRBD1,CASRGTGAYNEQFF,TGTGCCAGCAGAGGGACAGGGGCCTACAATGAGCAGTTCTTC
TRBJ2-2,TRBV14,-,CASRHYNTGELFF,TGTGCCAGCAGGCACTACAACACCGGGGAGCTGTTTTTT
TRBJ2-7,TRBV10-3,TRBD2,CAISESGGTYEQYF,TGTGCCATCAGTGAGTCGGGAGGGACCTACGAGCAGTACTTC
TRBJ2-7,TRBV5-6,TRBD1,CASGGQGFYEQYF,TGTGCCAGCGGGGGACAGGGATTCTACGAGCAGTACTTC
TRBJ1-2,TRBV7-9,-,CASSLVPGGKYGYTF,TGTGCCAGCAGCTTAGTACCGGGAGGCAAATATGGCTACACCTTC
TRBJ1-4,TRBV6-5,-,CASRSQGWEKLFF,TGTGCCAGCAGATCACAGGGTTGGGAAAAACTGTTTTTT
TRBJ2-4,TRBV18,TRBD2,CASSPPRGEENIQYF,TGTGCCAGCTCACCGCCGCGGGGGGAGGAAAACATTCAGTACTTC
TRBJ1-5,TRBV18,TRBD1,CASSPGQVPGQPQHF,TGTGCCAGCTCACCCGGACAGGTGCCGGGTCAGCCCCAGCATTTT
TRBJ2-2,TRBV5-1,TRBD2,CASSFGLEHGTGELFF,TGCGCCAGCAGCTTTGGACTAGAACACGGCACCGGGGAGCTGTTTTTT
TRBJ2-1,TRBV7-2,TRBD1,CATLSGQGYNEQFF,TGTGCCACTCTCTCGGGACAGGGTTACAATGAGCAGTTCTTC
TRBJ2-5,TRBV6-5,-,CASSPWTEKETQYF,TGTGCCAGCAGCCCATGGACAGAAAAAGAGACCCAGTACTTC
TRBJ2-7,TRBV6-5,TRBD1,CASSSIWTGSYEQYF,TGTGCCAGCAGTTCGATCTGGACAGGCTCCTACGAGCAGTACTTC
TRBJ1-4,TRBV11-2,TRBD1,CASSPSGQGSEKLFF,TGTGCCAGCAGCCCGTCAGGACAGGGGAGTGAAAAACTGTTTTTT
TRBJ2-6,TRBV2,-,CASSEQVAGANVLTF,TGTGCCAGCAGCGAACAGGTGGCTGGGGCCAACGTCCTGACTTTC
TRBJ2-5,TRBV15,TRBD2,CATRPSGEGGQYF,TGTGCCACCAGACCTAGCGGGGAGGGGGGACAGTACTTC
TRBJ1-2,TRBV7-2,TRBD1,CASSQDRVHGYTF,TGTGCCAGCAGCCAGGACAGGGTTCATGGCTACACCTTC
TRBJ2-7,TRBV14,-,CASSQDFGWKTEQYF,TGTGCCAGCAGCCAAGACTTCGGGTGGAAGACCGAGCAGTACTTC
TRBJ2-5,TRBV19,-,CASSIGPLRRQETQYF,TGTGCCAGTAGTATAGGCCCCCTCCGGAGACAAGAGACCCAGTACTTC